Reported below is one T cell receptor (beta chain). Its antigen is unknown. No base qualities exist here, and no much larger clone lies one base off it. CDR1 MNHEY and CDR2 SMNVEV are derived from the germline V gene (reference sequence). The CDR3 starts with the cysteine, ends with the phenylalanine, and has 13 residues. This entry keeps only the CDR3 DNA: 39 bases, framed from base 1. V is cut by 5 bases and J by 6 bases, and the space between the germline ends is 11 bases. The trial excluded patients who had a history of autoimmune disease or were on systemic immunosuppression. In every dose cohort, peripheral blood was drawn for TCR sequencing at baseline, cycle 4 day 1, and cycle 7 day 1. The samples were taken from a phase I, first-in-human, multicenter, open-label dose-escalation trial of ivuxolimab. Adults with locally advanced or metastatic melanoma, renal cell carcinoma, hepatocellular carcinoma or head and neck squamous cell carcinoma were enrolled in the trial. Before TCR sequencing, CD4+ T cells and CD8+ T cells were sorted from peripheral blood as separate populations.

The source of the sample is a study of OX40 agonist ivuxolimab in advanced cancers. Some background on the complete study: Ivuxolimab was a fully human IgG2 agonistic monoclonal antibody targeting the costimulatory receptor OX40 (CD134). Intravenous ivuxolimab was administered to patients every 2 weeks at six dose levels: 0.01, 0.1, 0.3, 1.5, 3 and 10 mg/kg. Among the approximately 50 dose-escalation patients, around 20 had hepatocellular carcinoma, roughly 15 melanoma, 9 renal cell carcinoma and 9 head and neck cancer. In the dose-escalation cohort, 82.7% of patients were male, and the mean age was about 55 years, with a range of about 20 to 79. Patients were allowed to have had prior anti-PD-1, anti-PD-L1 or anti-CTLA-4 therapy, and around 41% of the dose-escalation patients had previously received checkpoint inhibitors. Partial responses occurred in three dose-escalation patients: two with cutaneous melanoma and one with hepatocellular carcinoma. The purpose of peripheral TCRbeta sequencing was to test whether ivuxolimab changed TCR sequence diversity and led to clonal T-cell expansion. The paper describes the monotherapy dose-escalation part (N of about 54 patients) of the phase I trial of ivuxolimab. Points the paper makes about the study in general: At doses of 0.1 to 3.0 mg/kg, clonal expansion of both CD4+ and CD8+ blood T cells was observed from baseline to week 6. In the 0.1-3.0 mg/kg groups, partial responders were among the patients with the lowest normalized peripheral clonal expansion, particularly in CD8+ T cells. Low levels of normalized T-cell clonal expansion were also seen in some patients who did not respond. Which antigens the clonally expanded peripheral T cells were specific for was not determined. After ivuxolimab, expanded clones were on average more numerous among CD8+ T cells than among CD4+ T cells.

Genomic DNA was extracted from sorted cells for sequencing of the TCRbeta CDR3 region. The immunoSEQ Assay was used for sequencing of TCRbeta CDR3 regions. Sourced from immuneACCESS, this table was stored by TCRdb with only in-frame sequences that have V and J called. A share of the clones is absent; for the studies checked, an unresolved V gene accounts for under half, and the remainder has no known explanation. The sample table lists tens of thousands of clones, 84% of them with a count of one. The ten largest account for about 7% of the sample. The material was CD4+ or CD8+ T cells sorted from blood, obtained in a trial of the OX40 agonist ivuxolimab. The chain links TRBV27 with TRBJ1-5, with no D gene named confidently. This clonotype originated in an adult with an advanced solid tumor such as melanoma, head and neck, liver or kidney cancer. Read as DNA, the sequence is TGTGCCAGCAGTAGAAGCTTTAGTCAGCCCCAGCATTTT. This translates into CASSRSFSQPQHF.